These T cell receptor beta chains were read from a single sample in a study of OX40 agonist ivuxolimab in advanced cancers. Data came from immunoSEQ multiplex PCR; TCRdb stores just in-frame clones and leaves some out. The profile covers around 80,000 clones, with roughly 89% appearing a single time and roughly 0.18% taken by the ten largest. The sample consisted of CD4+ or CD8+ T cells sorted from blood, taken in a trial of the OX40 agonist ivuxolimab. All receptors come from an adult with an advanced solid tumor such as melanoma, head and neck, liver or kidney cancer. Both conserved end residues are part of each CDR3. Fields, in order: D gene, V gene, CDR3 length, clone size, J gene, CDR3 protein, CDR3 DNA. A D gene is named only where the DNA matches it firmly. Size values are once, few and many counts, or a class for expanded clones, and some rows have none.

D gene: TRBD2; V gene: TRBV5-1; CDR3 length: 18; clone size: NA; J gene: TRBJ2-7; CDR3 protein: CASSEGDWGLAGSYEQYF; CDR3 DNA: TGCGCCAGCAGCGAGGGAGATTGGGGACTAGCGGGCAGCTACGAGCAGTACTTC
D gene: NA; V gene: TRBV7-9; CDR3 length: 14; clone size: NA; J gene: TRBJ1-2; CDR3 protein: CASKTDSVFYGYTF; CDR3 DNA: TGTGCCAGCAAAACGGACAGCGTGTTCTATGGCTACACCTTC
D gene: NA; V gene: TRBV7-6; CDR3 length: 14; clone size: NA; J gene: TRBJ1-1; CDR3 protein: CASSSLELNTEAFF; CDR3 DNA: TGTGCCAGCAGCTCACTGGAACTGAACACTGAAGCTTTCTTT
D gene: NA; V gene: TRBV5-1; CDR3 length: 13; clone size: NA; J gene: TRBJ2-3; CDR3 protein: CASNRAPGDTQYF; CDR3 DNA: TGCGCCAGCAACCGGGCCCCAGGAGATACGCAGTATTTT
D gene: TRBD2; V gene: TRBV10-3; CDR3 length: 14; clone size: once; J gene: TRBJ2-7; CDR3 protein: CATRTSGSEYEQYF; CDR3 DNA: TGTGCCACTAGGACTAGCGGGAGTGAGTACGAGCAGTACTTC
D gene: NA; V gene: TRBV6-1; CDR3 length: 15; clone size: NA; J gene: TRBJ1-1; CDR3 protein: CASRGSGHPNTEAFF; CDR3 DNA: TGTGCCAGCAGGGGATCCGGACACCCGAACACTGAAGCTTTCTTT
D gene: NA; V gene: TRBV6-1; CDR3 length: 14; clone size: NA; J gene: TRBJ1-2; CDR3 protein: CASSELRGSHGYTF; CDR3 DNA: TGTGCCAGCAGTGAGCTCAGGGGAAGCCATGGCTACACCTTC
D gene: TRBD1; V gene: TRBV15; CDR3 length: 16; clone size: few; J gene: TRBJ1-5; CDR3 protein: CATSSGGSGGYQPQHF; CDR3 DNA: TGTGCCACCAGCAGCGGTGGGTCAGGGGGGTATCAGCCCCAGCATTTT
D gene: TRBD1; V gene: TRBV11-2; CDR3 length: 17; clone size: NA; J gene: TRBJ1-5; CDR3 protein: CASSSDRGLHSNQPQHF; CDR3 DNA: TGTGCCAGCAGCTCCGACAGGGGACTTCATAGCAATCAGCCCCAGCATTTT
D gene: NA; V gene: TRBV7-9; CDR3 length: 16; clone size: NA; J gene: TRBJ1-1; CDR3 protein: CASSTFGGQRETEAFF; CDR3 DNA: TGTGCCAGCAGCACCTTCGGAGGACAACGGGAGACTGAAGCTTTCTTT
D gene: TRBD1; V gene: TRBV5-6; CDR3 length: 16; clone size: NA; J gene: TRBJ1-1; CDR3 protein: CASSLMGQAGNTEAFF; CDR3 DNA: TGTGCCAGCAGCCTCATGGGACAGGCGGGGAACACTGAAGCTTTCTTT
D gene: NA; V gene: TRBV11-2; CDR3 length: 16; clone size: NA; J gene: TRBJ1-1; CDR3 protein: CASSLGWGARNTEAFF; CDR3 DNA: TGTGCCAGCAGCTTAGGGTGGGGGGCGCGGAACACTGAAGCTTTCTTT
D gene: NA; V gene: TRBV5-4; CDR3 length: 12; clone size: once; J gene: TRBJ2-3; CDR3 protein: CASREGTDTQYF; CDR3 DNA: TGTGCCAGCAGGGAAGGCACAGATACGCAGTATTTT
D gene: TRBD2; V gene: TRBV29-1; CDR3 length: 16; clone size: NA; J gene: TRBJ2-2; CDR3 protein: CSAKLAGVFVTGELFF; CDR3 DNA: TGCAGCGCCAAGCTAGCGGGAGTTTTTGTAACCGGGGAGCTGTTTTTT
D gene: NA; V gene: TRBV11-2; CDR3 length: 15; clone size: NA; J gene: TRBJ2-3; CDR3 protein: CASSLDRSPGDTQYF; CDR3 DNA: TGTGCCAGCAGCTTAGATCGCAGCCCGGGAGATACGCAGTATTTT
D gene: TRBD1; V gene: TRBV19; CDR3 length: 14; clone size: few; J gene: TRBJ1-2; CDR3 protein: CASSMRDRGGGYTF; CDR3 DNA: TGTGCCAGTAGTATGAGGGACAGGGGAGGCGGCTACACCTTC
D gene: NA; V gene: TRBV11-2; CDR3 length: 15; clone size: NA; J gene: TRBJ1-4; CDR3 protein: CASSRSTGSFEKLFF; CDR3 DNA: TGTGCCAGCAGCCGAAGTACAGGGTCATTTGAAAAACTGTTTTTT